The rows below give T cell receptor beta chains drawn from one sample of a study of shared clonotypes between healthy human individuals. TCRdb's copy holds only in-frame clones and misses some; the assay was immunoSEQ multiplex PCR. The top ten hold more than 0.1% of the sample, which has some 2 million clones, roughly 95% seen once. The material sequenced was naive CD4+ T cells sorted from blood. The receptors were sampled from a man between 18 and 29 years old in good health. Both conserved end residues are part of each CDR3. Fields, in order: D gene, clone size, V gene, J gene, CDR3 DNA, CDR3 protein. D genes are given only for firm matches. The listing skips clone size in some rows; elsewhere it reads once, few, many or a size class.

D: .; size: .; V: TRBV30; J: TRBJ1-1; DNA: TGTGCCTGGAGTGGGGGAGGAGAAGCTTTCTTT; CDR3: CAWSGGGEAFF
D: TRBD2; size: .; V: TRBV7-9; J: TRBJ2-1; DNA: TGTGCCAGCAGCAGTAGCGGGAGAATAACGGATGAGCAGTTCTTC; CDR3: CASSSSGRITDEQFF
D: .; size: .; V: TRBV4-1; J: TRBJ2-1; DNA: TGCGCCAGCAGCAGCGCCATTACTGGCTACAATGAGCAGTTCTTC; CDR3: CASSSAITGYNEQFF
D: .; size: .; V: TRBV6-1; J: TRBJ2-5; DNA: TGTGCCAGCAGCGCCGGGACTCGAGAGACCCAGTACTTC; CDR3: CASSAGTRETQYF
D: TRBD1; size: .; V: TRBV18; J: TRBJ1-3; DNA: TGTGCCAGCTCACCCGGGACAGGGAGAAACACCATATATTTT; CDR3: CASSPGTGRNTIYF
D: .; size: .; V: TRBV18; J: TRBJ2-3; DNA: TGTGCCAGCTCACCCTCCGGGGATACGCAGTATTTT; CDR3: CASSPSGDTQYF
D: TRBD1; size: once; V: TRBV10-1; J: TRBJ2-3; DNA: TGCGCCAGCAGTGATATCTCCGGGACAGGGGGGAAGGATACGCAGTATTTT; CDR3: CASSDISGTGGKDTQYF
D: .; size: .; V: TRBV5-6; J: TRBJ1-1; DNA: TGTGCCAGCAGCCCTCTGGCTCTGAACACTGAAGCTTTCTTT; CDR3: CASSPLALNTEAFF
D: .; size: .; V: TRBV6-1; J: TRBJ1-5; DNA: TGTGCCAGCAGTGCCAAGGAAGGGGGCAATCAGCCCCAGCATTTT; CDR3: CASSAKEGGNQPQHF
D: TRBD2; size: .; V: TRBV4-1; J: TRBJ2-5; DNA: TGCGCCAGCAGCCAAGAAACCGGAGCGGGGGTTAAGACCCAGTACTTC; CDR3: CASSQETGAGVKTQYF
D: TRBD1; size: .; V: TRBV29-1; J: TRBJ1-1; DNA: TGCAGCGTTGTAGGGCAGGGGGCGACTGAAGCTTTCTTT; CDR3: CSVVGQGATEAFF
D: .; size: .; V: TRBV9; J: TRBJ2-3; DNA: TGTGCCAGCAGCGCCGTCGGACTGGGCACAGATACGCAGTATTTT; CDR3: CASSAVGLGTDTQYF
D: TRBD1; size: .; V: TRBV5-1; J: TRBJ1-4; DNA: TGCGCCAGCAGCGGCAGACAGGGGGCAGATGAAAAACTGTTTTTT; CDR3: CASSGRQGADEKLFF
D: TRBD2; size: .; V: TRBV29-1; J: TRBJ2-3; DNA: TGCAGCGTTGTCGGCGGGAGCCCAACAGATACGCAGTATTTT; CDR3: CSVVGGSPTDTQYF
D: .; size: .; V: TRBV7-9; J: TRBJ1-1; DNA: TGTGCCAGCAGGGTCACAACCCCTAACACTGAAGCTTTCTTT; CDR3: CASRVTTPNTEAFF
D: .; size: once; V: TRBV6-5; J: TRBJ1-4; DNA: TGTGCCAGCAGTTACTCGGGCACGGCTAATGAAAAACTGTTTTTT; CDR3: CASSYSGTANEKLFF
D: .; size: .; V: TRBV6-1; J: TRBJ2-4; DNA: TGTGCCAGCAGTGACGGTTTGGGGGGAATGGCCAAAAACATTCAGTACTTC; CDR3: CASSDGLGGMAKNIQYF
D: .; size: .; V: TRBV30; J: TRBJ2-3; DNA: TGTGCCTGGAGTGGAAGAGATACGCAGTATTTT; CDR3: CAWSGRDTQYF
D: .; size: .; V: TRBV6-5; J: TRBJ2-7; DNA: TGTGCCAGCAGTCGAGGCCCAGGACTCTACGAGCAGTACTTC; CDR3: CASSRGPGLYEQYF
D: .; size: .; V: TRBV5-1; J: TRBJ1-3; DNA: TGCGCCAGCAGCTTGGTGGCGGACTCTGGAAACACCATATATTTT; CDR3: CASSLVADSGNTIYF
D: .; size: .; V: TRBV5-1; J: TRBJ2-2; DNA: TGCGCCAGCAGCCCCGGACTAAACACCGGGGAGCTGTTTTTT; CDR3: CASSPGLNTGELFF
D: TRBD1; size: .; V: TRBV7-9; J: TRBJ1-1; DNA: TGTGCCAGCAGCTTACGGATGACAGGGGAGTACGACACTGAAGCTTTCTTT; CDR3: CASSLRMTGEYDTEAFF
D: TRBD2; size: .; V: TRBV9; J: TRBJ2-3; DNA: TGTGCCAGCAGCGTAAGTAGCGGGAGCACAGATACGCAGTATTTT; CDR3: CASSVSSGSTDTQYF
D: .; size: .; V: TRBV7-2; J: TRBJ2-2; DNA: TGTGCCAGCAGCTTAGGACAGGCGAACACCGGGGAGCTGTTTTTT; CDR3: CASSLGQANTGELFF
D: .; size: .; V: TRBV11-3; J: TRBJ2-3; DNA: TGTGCCAGCAGCTTAGGGCTCTCCACAGATACGCAGTATTTT; CDR3: CASSLGLSTDTQYF
D: TRBD1; size: .; V: TRBV6-1; J: TRBJ1-1; DNA: TGTGCCAGCAGTGTTGGGACAGGGACTTGGAACACTGAAGCTTTCTTT; CDR3: CASSVGTGTWNTEAFF
D: .; size: .; V: TRBV6-5; J: TRBJ1-3; DNA: TGTGCCAGCAGGGTGTCCAGGGCGGGAAACACCATATATTTT; CDR3: CASRVSRAGNTIYF
D: .; size: few; V: TRBV6-1; J: TRBJ2-2; DNA: TGTGCCAGCACTAGGACCGGGGAGCTGTTTTTT; CDR3: CASTRTGELFF
D: .; size: .; V: TRBV21-1; J: TRBJ2-7; DNA: TGTGCCAGCAGCAGACAAAACGGACCGGCGAACTCCTACGAGCAGTACTTC; CDR3: CASSRQNGPANSYEQYF
D: TRBD1; size: .; V: TRBV19; J: TRBJ1-6; DNA: TGTGCCAGTAGTACCGAGGACAGGGGGCTTCATAATTCACCCCTCCACTTT; CDR3: CASSTEDRGLHNSPLHF
D: .; size: .; V: TRBV5-1; J: TRBJ2-5; DNA: TGCGCCAGCAGCGGTGAGGACCTCCAAGAGACCCAGTACTTC; CDR3: CASSGEDLQETQYF
D: .; size: .; V: TRBV7-9; J: TRBJ2-5; DNA: TGTGCCAGCATGGGGCTCGCGACTGAGACCCAGTACTTC; CDR3: CASMGLATETQYF
D: .; size: .; V: TRBV18; J: TRBJ2-5; DNA: TGTGCCAGCTCACAAGGCGTAGAGACCCAGTACTTC; CDR3: CASSQGVETQYF